This T cell receptor beta chain was identified during a study of shared clonotypes between healthy human individuals. In germline, CDR1 is LGHNT, CDR2 FRNRAP. The CDR3 contains 16 residues. J was trimmed by 1 base and V by 4 bases; bases with no gene match: 7. Sequencing was at deep level. The assay was immunoSEQ multiplex PCR, and TCRdb's table has in-frame clones only and misses some. The profile shows over a million clones, roughly 80% of them singletons. This chain links TRBV12-5 with TRBJ1-1; 9 bases match TRBD1. The clonotype originates from a man between 18 and 35 years old in good health. The specimen sequenced was memory CD4+ T cells sorted from blood. As to subset: CD45RA-negative fraction. The CDR3 DNA sequence: TGTGCTAGTGGTTCCTACCGGGACAGGGCGAACACTGAAGCTTTCTTT. It encodes CASGSYRDRANTEAFF.